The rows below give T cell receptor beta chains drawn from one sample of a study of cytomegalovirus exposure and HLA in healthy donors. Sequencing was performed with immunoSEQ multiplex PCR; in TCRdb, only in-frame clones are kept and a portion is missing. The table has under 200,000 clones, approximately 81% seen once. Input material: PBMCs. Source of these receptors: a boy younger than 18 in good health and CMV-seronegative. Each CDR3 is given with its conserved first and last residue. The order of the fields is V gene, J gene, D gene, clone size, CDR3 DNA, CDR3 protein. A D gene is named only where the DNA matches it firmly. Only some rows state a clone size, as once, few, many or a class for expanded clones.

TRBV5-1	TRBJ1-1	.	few	TGCGCCAGCAGCTTGGAACGGAGGAACACTGAAGCTTTCTTT	CASSLERRNTEAFF
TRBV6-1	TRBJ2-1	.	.	TGTGCCAGCAGTGAAGTGTACCTAGCGACCAAGACCTACAATGAGCAGTTCTTC	CASSEVYLATKTYNEQFF
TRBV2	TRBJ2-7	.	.	TGTGCCAGCAGTGAATACGGGGTCAAGAGGACCGAGCAGTACTTC	CASSEYGVKRTEQYF
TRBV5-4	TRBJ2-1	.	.	TGTGCCAGCAGCACGTATCAGGGTGAACCAATGAATGAGCAGTTCTTC	CASSTYQGEPMNEQFF
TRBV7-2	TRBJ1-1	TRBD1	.	TGTGCCAGCAGCGCAGGGGGGCAGGGCATTGAAGCTTTCTTT	CASSAGGQGIEAFF
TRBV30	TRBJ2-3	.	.	TGTGCCTGGAGTGCGGGTGTTGCAGATACGCAGTATTTT	CAWSAGVADTQYF
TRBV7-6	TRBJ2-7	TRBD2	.	TGTGCCAGCAGCTTCGGGGGGACGGCTCGGGAGCAGTACTTC	CASSFGGTAREQYF
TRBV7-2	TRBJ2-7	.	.	TGTGCCAGCAGCTTAGATACCTACGAGCAGTACTTC	CASSLDTYEQYF
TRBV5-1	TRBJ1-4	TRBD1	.	TGCGCCAGCAGCCGGGGGACAGATAATGAAAAACTGTTTTTT	CASSRGTDNEKLFF
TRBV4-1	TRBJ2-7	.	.	TGCGCCAGCAGCCCAAGCAACCCACAGGGAGGGACCGAGCAGTACTTC	CASSPSNPQGGTEQYF
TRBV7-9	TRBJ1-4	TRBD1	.	TGTGCCACCCGACAGGGGTTATTCGAAAAACTGTTTTTT	CATRQGLFEKLFF
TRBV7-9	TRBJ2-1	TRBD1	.	TGTGCCAGCAGCTTAGTTTCTGGGACAGGGGGTTTTGGACAGTTCTTC	CASSLVSGTGGFGQFF
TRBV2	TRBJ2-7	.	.	TGTGCCAGCAGTGAAGCGCAGTTAACACACGAGCAGTACTTC	CASSEAQLTHEQYF
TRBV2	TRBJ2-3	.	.	TGTGCCAGCAGTGGGGGGCTGGGAGATACGCAGTATTTT	CASSGGLGDTQYF
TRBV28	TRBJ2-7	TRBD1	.	TGTGCCAGCAGCCGAGGGACAGGGACTTCCTACGAGCAGTACTTC	CASSRGTGTSYEQYF
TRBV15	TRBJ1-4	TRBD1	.	TGTGCCACCAGCAGACAAGAGATATGGACAGGGGACGAAAAACTGTTTTTT	CATSRQEIWTGDEKLFF
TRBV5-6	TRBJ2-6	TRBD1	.	TGTGCCAGCAGCTTGGTTGGCAGGGGGCGATTATTCGGGGCCAACGTCCTGACTTTC	CASSLVGRGRLFGANVLTF
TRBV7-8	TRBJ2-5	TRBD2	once	TGTGCCAGCACCAGCGGGGGGAGGGAGGAGACCCAGTACTTC	CASTSGGREETQYF
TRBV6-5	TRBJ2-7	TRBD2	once	TGTGCCAGCAGTTACTTTGCGGGAGCCTACGAGCAGTACTTC	CASSYFAGAYEQYF
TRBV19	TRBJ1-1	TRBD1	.	TGTGCCAGTAGTAACTTTGTGGGACAGAGGTTTGTTGAAGCTTTCTTT	CASSNFVGQRFVEAFF
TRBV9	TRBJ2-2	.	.	TGTGCCAGCAGCGTAGTGGCAGGTCCCGGGGAGCTGTTTTTT	CASSVVAGPGELFF
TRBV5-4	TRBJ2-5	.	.	TGTGCCAGCAGCTTTGGCCAACAAGAGACCCAGTACTTC	CASSFGQQETQYF